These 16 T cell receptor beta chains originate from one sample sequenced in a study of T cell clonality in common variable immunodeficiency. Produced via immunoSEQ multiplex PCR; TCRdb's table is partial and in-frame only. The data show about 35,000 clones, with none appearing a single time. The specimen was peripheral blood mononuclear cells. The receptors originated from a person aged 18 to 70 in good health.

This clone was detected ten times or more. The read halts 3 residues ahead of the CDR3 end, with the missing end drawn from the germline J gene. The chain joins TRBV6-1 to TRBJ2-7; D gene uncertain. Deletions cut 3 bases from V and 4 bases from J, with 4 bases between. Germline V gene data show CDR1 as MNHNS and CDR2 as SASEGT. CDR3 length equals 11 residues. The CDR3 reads CASSDYYEQYF. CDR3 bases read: TGTGCCAGCAGTGACTATTACGAG.

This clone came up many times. The sequenced part of the CDR3 DNA is TGTGCCAGCAGTTCCCCGGGACAACCCACCGGGGAG. Its translation: CASSSPGQPTGE. The entire CDR3 sequence reads CASSSPGQPTGELFF. The rearrangement links TRBV27 to TRBJ2-2, with D tentatively TRBD1 (6 bases). The read ends 3 residues shy of where the CDR3 ends; the end is completed using the germline J gene. With 4 bases removed from V and 4 bases from J, the gap between germline ends came to 13 bases. The CDR3 is 15 residues long. Looked up from germline, CDR1 is MNHEY and CDR2 is SMNVEV (reference sequence).

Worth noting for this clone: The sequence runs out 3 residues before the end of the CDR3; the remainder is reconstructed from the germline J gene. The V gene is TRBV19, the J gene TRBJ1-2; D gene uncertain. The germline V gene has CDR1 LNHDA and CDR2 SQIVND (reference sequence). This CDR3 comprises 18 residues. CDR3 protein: CASSMRLAAGSSYNDYTF. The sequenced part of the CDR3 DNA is TGTGCCAGTAGTATGAGACTAGCGGCCGGGAGCTCCTACAATGAC.

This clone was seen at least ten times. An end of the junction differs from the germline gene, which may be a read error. Here the CDR3 reads CSARDTGYHEQFF. The sequenced part of the CDR3 DNA is TGCAGTGCAAGAGACACAGGTTACCATGAG. The chain has TRBV20-1 and TRBJ2-1, with D possibly TRBD1 on 5 matching bases. With the read ending 3 residues before the CDR3 end, the germline J gene is used to fill in that end. Looked up from germline, CDR1 is DFQATT and CDR2 is SNEGSKA (reference sequence). This CDR3 is 13 amino acids long.

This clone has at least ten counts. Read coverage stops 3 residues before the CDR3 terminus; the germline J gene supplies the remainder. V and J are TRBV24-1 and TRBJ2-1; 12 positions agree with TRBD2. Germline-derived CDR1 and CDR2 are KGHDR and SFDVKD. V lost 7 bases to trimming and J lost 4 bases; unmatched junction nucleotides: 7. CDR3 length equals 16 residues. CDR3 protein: CATSGLAGGPYNEQFF. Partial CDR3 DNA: TGTGCCACCAGCGGGCTAGCGGGAGGGCCTTACAATGAG.

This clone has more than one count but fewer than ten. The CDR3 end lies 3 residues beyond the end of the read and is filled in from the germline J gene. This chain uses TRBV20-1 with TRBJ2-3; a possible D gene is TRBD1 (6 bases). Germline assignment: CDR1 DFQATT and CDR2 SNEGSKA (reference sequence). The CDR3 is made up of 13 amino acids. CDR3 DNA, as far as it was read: TGCAGTGCTGGTAGGGGGTCGAGGGAGACG. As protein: CSAGRGSRET. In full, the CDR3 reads CSAGRGSRETQYF.

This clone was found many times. The part of the CDR3 DNA that was read is TGCGCCAGCAGCGCGACCGGGACAGGGGGATCTATACAAAAA. Amino acid sequence: CASSATGTGGSIQK. The CDR3 in its entirety is CASSATGTGGSIQKLFF. V gene TRBV5-1 combines with J gene TRBJ1-4, with 11 bases identical to TRBD1. With the read ending 3 residues before the CDR3 end, the germline J gene is used to fill in that end. The CDR3 sequence is 17 residues long. With V trimmed by 4 bases and J by 9 bases, 14 bases remained unmatched. Germline CDR1 SGHRS, CDR2 YFSETQ.

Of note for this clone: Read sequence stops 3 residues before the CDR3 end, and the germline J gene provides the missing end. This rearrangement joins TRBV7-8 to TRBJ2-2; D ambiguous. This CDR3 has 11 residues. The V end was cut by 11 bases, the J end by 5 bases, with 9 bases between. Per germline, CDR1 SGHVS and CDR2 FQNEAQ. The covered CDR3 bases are TGTGCCGCCGGTTGGACCGGGGAG. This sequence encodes CAAGWTGE. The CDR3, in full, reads CAAGWTGELFF. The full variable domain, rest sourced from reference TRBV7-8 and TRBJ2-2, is GAGVSQSPRYKVAKRGQDVALRCDPISGHVSLFWYQQALGQGPEFLTYFQNEAQLDKSGLPSDRFFAERPEGSVSTLKIQRTQQEDSAVYLCAAGWTGELFFGEGSRLTVL.

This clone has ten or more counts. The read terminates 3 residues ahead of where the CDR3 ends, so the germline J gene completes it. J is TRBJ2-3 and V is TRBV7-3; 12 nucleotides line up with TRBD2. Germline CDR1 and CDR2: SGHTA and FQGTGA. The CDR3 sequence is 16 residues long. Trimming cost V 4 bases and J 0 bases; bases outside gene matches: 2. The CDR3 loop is CASSSGLAGSTDTQYF. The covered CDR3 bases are TGTGCCAGCAGCTCCGGACTAGCGGGGAGCACAGATACG.

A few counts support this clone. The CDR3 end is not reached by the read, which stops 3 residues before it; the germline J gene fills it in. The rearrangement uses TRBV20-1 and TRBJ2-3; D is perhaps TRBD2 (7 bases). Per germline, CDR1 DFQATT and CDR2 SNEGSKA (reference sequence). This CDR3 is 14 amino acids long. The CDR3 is CSAKDGGRRETQYF. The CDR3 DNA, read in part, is TGCAGTGCTAAGGACGGGGGGCGTAGAGAGACG.

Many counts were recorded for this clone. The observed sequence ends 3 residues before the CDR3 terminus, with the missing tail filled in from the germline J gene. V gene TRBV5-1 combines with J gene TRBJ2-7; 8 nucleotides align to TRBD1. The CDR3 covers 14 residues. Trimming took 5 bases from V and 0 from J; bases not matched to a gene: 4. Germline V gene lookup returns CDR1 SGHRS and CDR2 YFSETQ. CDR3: CASSNTGGSYEQYF. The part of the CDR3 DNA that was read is TGCGCCAGCAGTAATACAGGGGGCTCCTACGAG.

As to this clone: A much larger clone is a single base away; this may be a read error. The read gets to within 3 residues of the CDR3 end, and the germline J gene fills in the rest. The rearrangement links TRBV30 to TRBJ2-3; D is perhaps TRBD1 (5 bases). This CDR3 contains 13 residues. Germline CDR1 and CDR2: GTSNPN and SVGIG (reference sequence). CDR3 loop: CAWSEQVDQPQYF. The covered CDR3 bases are TGTGCCTGGAGTGAACAGGTGGATCAGCCG.

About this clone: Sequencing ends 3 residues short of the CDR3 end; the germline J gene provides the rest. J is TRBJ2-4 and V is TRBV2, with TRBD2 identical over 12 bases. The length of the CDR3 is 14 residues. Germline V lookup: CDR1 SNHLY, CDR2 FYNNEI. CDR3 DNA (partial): TGTGCCAGCAGTCGTACCGGGACTAGCGGGATT. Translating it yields CASSRTGTSGI. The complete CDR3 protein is CASSRTGTSGIQYF.

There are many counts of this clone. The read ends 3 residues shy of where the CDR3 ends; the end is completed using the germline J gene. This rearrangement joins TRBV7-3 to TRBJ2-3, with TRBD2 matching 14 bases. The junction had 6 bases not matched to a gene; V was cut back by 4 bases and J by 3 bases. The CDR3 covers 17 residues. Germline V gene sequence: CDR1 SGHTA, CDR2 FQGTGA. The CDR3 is CASSSGTSGRTTDTQYF. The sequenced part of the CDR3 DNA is TGTGCCAGCAGCTCCGGGACTAGCGGGAGAACGACAGATACG.

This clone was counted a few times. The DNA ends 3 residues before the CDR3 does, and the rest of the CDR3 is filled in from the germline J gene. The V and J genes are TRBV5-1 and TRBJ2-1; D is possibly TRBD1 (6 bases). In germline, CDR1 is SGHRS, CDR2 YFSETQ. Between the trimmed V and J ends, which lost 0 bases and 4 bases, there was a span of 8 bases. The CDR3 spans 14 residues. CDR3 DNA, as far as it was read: TGCGCCAGCAGCTTGGACAGGGAATACAATGAG. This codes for CASSLDREYNE. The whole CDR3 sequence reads CASSLDREYNEQFF.

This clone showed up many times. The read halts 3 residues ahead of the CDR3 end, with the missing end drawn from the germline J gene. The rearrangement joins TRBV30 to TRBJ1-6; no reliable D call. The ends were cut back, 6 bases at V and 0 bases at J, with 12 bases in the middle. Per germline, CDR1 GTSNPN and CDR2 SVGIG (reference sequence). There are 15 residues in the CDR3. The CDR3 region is CACGRRSSYNSPLHF. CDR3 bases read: TGTGCCTGTGGCAGGAGGAGCTCCTATAATTCACCC.